The 27 T cell receptor beta chains in this list originate from one sample, sequenced in a study of shared clonotypes between healthy human individuals. Produced via immunoSEQ multiplex PCR; TCRdb's table is partial and in-frame only. The data hold some 2,500,000 clones, with 93% observed a single time. Sequenced material: naive CD4+ T cells from PBMCs. Described subset: CD45RA+ positively selected. The receptors shown here come from a man younger than 35 in good health. Some clones in this sample may be carry-over from other donors' samples.

J is TRBJ1-6 and V is TRBV10-3; 10 bases fit TRBD1. J was trimmed by 7 bases and V by 4 bases; bases with no gene match: 4. Germline V CDR1 and CDR2: ENHRY, SYGVKD. The CDR3 runs 15 residues. The CDR3: CAISGTTGGNSPLHF. CDR3 sequence (DNA): TGTGCCATCAGTGGGACGACAGGGGGCAATTCACCCCTCCACTTT.

The V call is TRBV5-1, the J call TRBJ2-1, with D tentatively TRBD2 (6 bases). The CDR3 extends over 16 amino acids. Looked up from germline, CDR1 is SGHRS and CDR2 is YFSETQ. Deletions cut 4 bases from V and 7 bases from J, with 21 bases between. For the CDR3, the DNA is TGCGCCAGCAGCAAAGTGCAGGGACTGGGGATTAATGAGCAGTTCTTC. As protein: CASSKVQGLGINEQFF.

V gene TRBV6-1 combines with J gene TRBJ2-5; 11 bases map to TRBD1. Per germline, CDR1 MNHNS and CDR2 SASEGT. With 5 bases clipped from V and 5 bases from J, the junction kept 7 bases outside the gene matches. The CDR3 is 15 amino acids. The CDR3 DNA follows: TGTGCCAGCAGTTCCGGGACAGGGGGTTGGGAGACCCAGTACTTC. It specifies CASSSGTGGWETQYF.

This chain uses TRBV15 with TRBJ2-7; D may match TRBD1 or TRBD2 (5 bases each). Germline CDR1 is LNHNV and CDR2 is YYDKDF (reference sequence). V dropped 0 bases and J dropped 4 bases, with 10 bases sitting between them. The CDR3 spans 14 residues. In DNA form, the CDR3 reads TGTGCCACCAGCAGAGATAGAGGGGCGTACGAGCAGTACTTC. It specifies CATSRDRGAYEQYF.

This chain uses TRBV5-1 with TRBJ1-1; D is possibly TRBD1 (5 bases). The V end was cut by 1 base, the J end by 0 bases, with 16 bases between. This CDR3 spans 17 amino acids. Per the germline V gene, CDR1 is SGHRS and CDR2 is YFSETQ. CDR3 sequence: CASSLLVRGLVNTEAFF. CDR3 DNA sequence: TGCGCCAGCAGCTTGCTTGTCCGGGGGTTGGTGAACACTGAAGCTTTCTTT. Using reference TRBV5-1 and TRBJ1-1 for the parts outside the CDR3, the full variable domain is KAGVTQTPRYLIKTRGQQVTLSCSPISGHRSVSWYQQTPGQGLQFLFEYFSETQRNKGNFPGRFSGRQFSNSRSEMNVSTLELGDSALYLCASSLLVRGLVNTEAFFGQGTRLTVV.

As for this clone: The same CDR3 is also encoded by other DNA sequences in this sample. The chain joins TRBV5-1 to TRBJ1-4; TRBD1 matches 7 bases. V gave up 4 bases and J gave up 4 bases; unmatched junction bases: 4. Germline-derived CDR1 and CDR2 are SGHRS and YFSETQ. This CDR3 spans 14 amino acids. CDR3: CASSGGQINEKLFF. The CDR3 bases are TGCGCCAGCAGCGGGGGACAGATTAATGAAAAACTGTTTTTT.

This sequence joins TRBV2 and TRBJ2-1, with 12 bases identical to TRBD2. Germline lookup yields CDR1 SNHLY and CDR2 FYNNEI. The V and J ends lost 6 bases and 8 bases, in that order; junction bases with no gene match: 8. This CDR3 has 15 residues. CDR3 residues: CASRALAGGPYEQFF. CDR3 coding DNA: TGTGCCAGCAGGGCTCTAGCGGGAGGGCCTTATGAGCAGTTCTTC.

The V gene is TRBV2, the J gene TRBJ2-7; D call uncertain. This CDR3 has 15 amino acids. V was clipped by 2 bases and J by 0 bases, with 11 bases between them. Per the germline V gene, CDR1 is SNHLY and CDR2 is FYNNEI. The CDR3 is CASSESAGHSYEQYF. The CDR3 DNA sequence: TGTGCCAGCAGTGAATCGGCAGGTCACTCCTACGAGCAGTACTTC.

This clone was observed a single time. This rearrangement joins TRBV19 to TRBJ2-1; no reliable D call. Trimming removed 3 bases from V and 4 bases from J, with 10 bases in between. Germline assignment: CDR1 LNHDA and CDR2 SQIVND (reference sequence). CDR3 length equals 14 residues. CDR3 protein: CASSIQEPYNEQFF. In nucleotides, the CDR3 is TGTGCCAGTAGTATCCAGGAGCCGTACAATGAGCAGTTCTTC. The complete variable domain, with remaining parts taken from reference TRBV19 and TRBJ2-1, reads DGGITQSPKYLFRKEGQNVTLSCEQNLNHDAMYWYRQDPGQGLRLIYYSQIVNDFQKGDIAEGYSVSREKKESFPLTVTSAQKNPTAFYLCASSIQEPYNEQFFGPGTRLTVL.

This clone was counted a few times. This chain uses TRBV7-8 with TRBJ1-1, with a possible D match to TRBD1 (5 bases). Germline values: CDR1 SGHVS, CDR2 FQNEAQ. The CDR3 extends over 13 amino acids. Trimming pared 4 bases from V and 7 bases from J, leaving 13 bases between. The DNA of the CDR3 is TGTGCCAGCAGCTCCGATCGGACACTTGAAGCTTTCTTT. It codes for CASSSDRTLEAFF.

The chain uses TRBV7-2 and TRBJ2-5; TRBD1 or TRBD2 may be the D gene (6 bases each). The CDR3 is 15 amino acids. With 3 bases removed from V and 5 bases from J, the gap between germline ends came to 16 bases. Germline CDR1 is SGHTA and CDR2 is FQGNSA. CDR3 amino acids: CASSFQRGAGETQYF. The CDR3 nucleotides read TGTGCCAGCAGCTTTCAGAGGGGGGCGGGGGAGACCCAGTACTTC.

The chain recombines TRBV5-1 with TRBJ1-1; 11 bases line up with TRBD1. The CDR3 sequence is 16 residues long. With 4 bases clipped from V and 2 bases from J, the junction kept 7 bases outside the gene matches. The germline V gene encodes CDR1 SGHRS and CDR2 YFSETQ. The CDR3 here is CASSLGQGATNTEAFF. Here the CDR3 DNA reads TGCGCCAGCAGCCTAGGACAGGGGGCCACAAACACTGAAGCTTTCTTT.

The V and J genes are TRBV7-5 and TRBJ1-5. TRBV7-5 is reported as a pseudogene. The CDR3 runs to 16 residues. The CDR3 sequence is CARSLSPPFGNQPQHF. The CDR3 DNA reads TGTGCCAGAAGCTTAAGTCCCCCCTTTGGCAATCAGCCCCAGCATTTT.

V gene TRBV5-1 combines with J gene TRBJ2-7; no reliable D call. This CDR3 has 13 residues. Trimming shortened V by 1 base and J by 1 base, and 6 bases separated the two germline ends. The germline V gene has CDR1 SGHRS and CDR2 YFSETQ. The CDR3 reads CASSLRLSYEQYF. Written as DNA, the CDR3 is TGCGCCAGCAGCTTGAGGCTTTCCTACGAGCAGTACTTC.

The V and J genes are TRBV19 and TRBJ2-7; D is possibly TRBD2 (5 bases). The germline CDR1 and CDR2 sequences are LNHDA and SQIVND (reference sequence). The CDR3 consists of 15 residues. Trimming left V 3 bases short and J 3 bases short, with 15 bases between. The CDR3: CASSIVSGRLYEQYF. The CDR3, as DNA: TGTGCCAGTAGTATTGTGAGCGGCCGCCTCTACGAGCAGTACTTC.

V usage is TRBV6-6 and J usage is TRBJ2-1; the match to TRBD2 covers 8 bases. This CDR3 is built from 14 residues. Germline V gene lookup returns CDR1 MNHNY and CDR2 SVGAGI (reference sequence). The trim removed 2 bases at V and 10 bases at J, leaving 7 bases unmatched. Written as DNA, the CDR3 is TGTGCCAGCAGTTACCCGGGGGGGGGCGAGGAGCAGTTCTTC. It encodes CASSYPGGGEEQFF.

This chain connects TRBV28 to TRBJ1-1; D call uncertain. In germline, CDR1 is MDHEN, CDR2 SYDVKM. V shed 5 bases and J shed 2 bases, with 15 bases lying between them. This CDR3 contains 15 residues. This chain's CDR3 is CASSGHSGINTEAFF. The CDR3 DNA follows: TGTGCCAGCAGTGGCCACTCCGGGATTAACACTGAAGCTTTCTTT.

This chain joins TRBV11-2 and TRBJ2-1, with a weak D call TRBD1 (5 bases). The CDR3 extends over 15 amino acids. The germline CDR1 and CDR2 sequences are SGHAT and FQNNGV. Deletions cut 2 bases from V and 6 bases from J, with 14 bases between. The CDR3 spells CASSLRGLPPNEQFF. CDR3 DNA sequence: TGTGCCAGCAGCTTAAGGGGCCTCCCTCCCAATGAGCAGTTCTTC.

V is TRBV27 and J is TRBJ2-1; 12 positions match TRBD2. The V segment lost 2 bases and the J segment 12 bases; nucleotides outside the gene matches: 8. Germline V gene lookup returns CDR1 MNHEY and CDR2 SMNVEV (reference sequence). CDR3 size: 15 residues. The CDR3 DNA is TGTGCCAGCAGTTTACTGAGGACTAGCGGGGACCGGCAGTTCTTC. It codes for CASSLLRTSGDRQFF.

The chain joins TRBV5-1 to TRBJ2-2; 10 bases line up with TRBD2. Unmatched junction bases numbered 5, after V lost 0 bases and J lost 3 bases. There are 17 residues in the CDR3. Germline CDR1 SGHRS, CDR2 YFSETQ. CDR3 sequence: CASSLDQAGGHTGELFF. The CDR3 DNA is TGCGCCAGCAGCTTGGATCAAGCGGGAGGGCACACCGGGGAGCTGTTTTTT.

V gene TRBV4-2 combines with J gene TRBJ1-1; possibly TRBD1 for D (6 bases). The CDR3 has 16 amino acids. Germline V gives CDR1 LGHNA, CDR2 YNFKEQ. The germline V and J ends were trimmed by 1 base and 0 bases, with 12 bases remaining between them. The CDR3 sequence is CASSQGYQGLNTEAFF. The CDR3 region has the DNA TGTGCCAGCAGCCAAGGGTATCAGGGGTTGAACACTGAAGCTTTCTTT.

This chain connects TRBV11-1 to TRBJ2-3; no firm D call. Between the trimmed V and J ends, which lost 2 bases and 0 bases, there was a span of 12 bases. This CDR3 contains 16 residues. Per germline, CDR1 SGHAT and CDR2 FQDESV (reference sequence). In DNA, the CDR3 is TGTGCCAGCAGCTTACTGGGTTTCGTTAGCACAGATACGCAGTATTTT. Its translation is CASSLLGFVSTDTQYF.

The chain is built from TRBV6-4 and TRBJ2-7, with 8 bases matching TRBD1. There are 19 residues in the CDR3. V trimming: 2 bases; J trimming: 0 bases; junction bases outside the gene matches: 15. The germline V gene has CDR1 MRHNA and CDR2 SNTAGT. The CDR3 loop reads CASSDTQDRVLRSSYEQYF. For the CDR3, the DNA is TGTGCCAGCAGTGACACCCAGGACAGGGTCCTTAGGAGCTCCTACGAGCAGTACTTC.

The rearrangement joins TRBV10-3 to TRBJ2-1; 7 nucleotides align to TRBD1. CDR1 ENHRY and CDR2 SYGVKD come from the germline V gene. The ends lost 3 bases at V and 9 bases at J; junction bases unmatched: 11. This CDR3 region has 15 residues. The CDR3 DNA sequence: TGTGCCATCAGTGACCCGGACAGGAAGAGGGGTGAGCAGTTCTTC. Translation: CAISDPDRKRGEQFF.

This chain connects TRBV29-1 to TRBJ1-1; D not certain. V was cut by 4 bases and J by 1 base, with 13 bases left in between. Germline values: CDR1 SQVTM, CDR2 ANQGSEA. The CDR3 length is 14 residues. Written as DNA, the CDR3 is TGCAGCGTTGTCCCGCGACTATCGAACACTGAAGCTTTCTTT. This gives the protein CSVVPRLSNTEAFF.

This chain connects TRBV6-1 to TRBJ2-5; 9 nucleotides align to TRBD1. CDR1 MNHNS and CDR2 SASEGT come from the germline V gene. The junction had 6 bases not matched to a gene; V was cut back by 5 bases and J by 5 bases. CDR3 length equals 14 residues. CDR3: CASSTTGGWETQYF. CDR3 coding DNA: TGTGCCAGCAGTACTACAGGGGGCTGGGAGACCCAGTACTTC.

The chain employs TRBV9 and TRBJ1-1, with 8 positions matching TRBD1. V was pared by 1 base and J by 4 bases, with 12 bases of the junction left unmatched. The CDR3 has 17 residues. The germline V gene encodes CDR1 SGDLS and CDR2 YYNGEE. The CDR3 DNA sequence: TGTGCCAGCAGCGTAAGTGTGGGGACAGGCGGAACCACTGAAGCTTTCTTT. It translates to CASSVSVGTGGTTEAFF.